This TCR beta chain came from a study of cytomegalovirus exposure and HLA in healthy donors. General study findings and limits: Three chains linked to CMV were shown in vitro to be specific for CMV antigens.

The CDR3 has 14 residues. CDR1 is ENHRY, CDR2 SYGVKD, per germline. The J segment lost 4 bases and the V segment lost 4 bases, leaving 4 bases of the junction unmatched. To note about this clone: Its target is not known.

Clones were read by immunoSEQ multiplex PCR, and TCRdb kept only the in-frame ones, dropping some. The sample comprises 150,000 to 200,000 clones, approximately 81% of which are singletons, and roughly 10% rests with the top ten. The specimen sequenced was PBMCs. The chain is built from TRBV10-3 and TRBJ2-7; 10 bases agree with TRBD1. The TCR was taken from a man aged 25-45 years in good health and CMV-seropositive. CDR3 in amino acids: CAISGRDRGYEQYF. CDR3 nucleotide sequence: TGTGCCATCAGTGGCCGGGACAGGGGTTACGAGCAGTACTTC.